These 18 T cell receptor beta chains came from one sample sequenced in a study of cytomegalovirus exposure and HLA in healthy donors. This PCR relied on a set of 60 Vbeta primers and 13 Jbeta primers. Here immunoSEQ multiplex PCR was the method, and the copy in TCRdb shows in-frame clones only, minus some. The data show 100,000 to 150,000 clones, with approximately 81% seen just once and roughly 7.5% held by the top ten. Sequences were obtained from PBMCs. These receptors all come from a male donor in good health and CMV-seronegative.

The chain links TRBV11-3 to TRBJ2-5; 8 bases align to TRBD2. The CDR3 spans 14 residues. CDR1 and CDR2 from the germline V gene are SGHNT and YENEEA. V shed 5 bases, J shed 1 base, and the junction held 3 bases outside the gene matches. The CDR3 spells CASSLTSGQETQYF. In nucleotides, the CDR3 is TGTGCCAGCAGCCTTACTAGCGGCCAAGAGACCCAGTACTTC.

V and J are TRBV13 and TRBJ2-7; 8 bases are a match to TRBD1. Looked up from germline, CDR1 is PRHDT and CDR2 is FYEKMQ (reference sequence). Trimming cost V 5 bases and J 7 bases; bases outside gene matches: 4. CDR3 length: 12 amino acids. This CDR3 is CASSLDRGEQYF. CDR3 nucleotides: TGTGCCAGCAGCCTCGACAGGGGTGAGCAGTACTTC.

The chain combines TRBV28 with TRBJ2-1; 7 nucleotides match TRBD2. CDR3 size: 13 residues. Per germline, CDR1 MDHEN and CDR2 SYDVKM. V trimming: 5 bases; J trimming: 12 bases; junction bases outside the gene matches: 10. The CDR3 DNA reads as TGTGCCAGCAGTCCACGTGGGAGGGATTCGCAGTTCTTC. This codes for CASSPRGRDSQFF.

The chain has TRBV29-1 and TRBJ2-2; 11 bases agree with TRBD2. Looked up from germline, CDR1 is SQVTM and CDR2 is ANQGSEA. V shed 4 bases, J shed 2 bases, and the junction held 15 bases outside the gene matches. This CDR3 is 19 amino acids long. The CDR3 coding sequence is TGCAGCGTTGCTAGTTTCGAGCTAGCGGGGGGCCGAAACACCGGGGAGCTGTTTTTT. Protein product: CSVASFELAGGRNTGELFF.

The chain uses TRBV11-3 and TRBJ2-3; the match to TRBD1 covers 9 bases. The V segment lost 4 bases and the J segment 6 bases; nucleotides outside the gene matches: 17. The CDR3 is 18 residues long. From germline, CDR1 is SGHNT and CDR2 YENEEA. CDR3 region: CASSSSRAGQGYGDTQYF. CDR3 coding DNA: TGTGCCAGCAGCTCCTCAAGGGCGGGACAGGGTTACGGCGATACGCAGTATTTT. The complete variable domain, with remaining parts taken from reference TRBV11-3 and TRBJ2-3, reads EAGVVQSPRYKIIEKKQPVAFWCNPISGHNTLYWYLQNLGQGPELLIRYENEEAVDDSQLPKDRFSAERLKGVDSTLKIQPAELGDSAVYLCASSSSRAGQGYGDTQYFGPGTRLTVL.

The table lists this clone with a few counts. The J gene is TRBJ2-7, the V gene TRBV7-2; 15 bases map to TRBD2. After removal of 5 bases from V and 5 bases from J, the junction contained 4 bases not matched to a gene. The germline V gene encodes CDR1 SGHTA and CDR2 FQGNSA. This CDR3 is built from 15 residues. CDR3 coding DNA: TGTGCCAGCAGCAAGGGACTAGCGGGGGGCCACGAGCAGTACTTC. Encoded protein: CASSKGLAGGHEQYF.

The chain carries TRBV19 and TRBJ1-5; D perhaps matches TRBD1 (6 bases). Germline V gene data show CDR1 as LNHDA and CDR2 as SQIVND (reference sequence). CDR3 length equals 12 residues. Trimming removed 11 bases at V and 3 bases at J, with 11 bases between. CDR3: CASGENNQPQHF. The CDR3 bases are TGTGCCTCAGGGGAGAACAATCAGCCCCAGCATTTT.

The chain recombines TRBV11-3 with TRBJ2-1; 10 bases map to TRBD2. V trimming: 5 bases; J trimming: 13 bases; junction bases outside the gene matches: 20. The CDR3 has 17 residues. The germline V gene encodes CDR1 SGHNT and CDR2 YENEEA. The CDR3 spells CASSRISTSGIMTEQFF. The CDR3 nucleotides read TGTGCCAGCAGCCGAATATCTACTAGCGGGATTATGACGGAACAGTTCTTC.

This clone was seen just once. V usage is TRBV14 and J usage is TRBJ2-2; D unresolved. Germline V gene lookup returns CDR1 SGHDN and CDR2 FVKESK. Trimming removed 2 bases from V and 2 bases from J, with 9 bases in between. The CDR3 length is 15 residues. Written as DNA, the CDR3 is TGTGCCAGCAGCCAACAGGCGCCTAACACCGGGGAGCTGTTTTTT. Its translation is CASSQQAPNTGELFF.

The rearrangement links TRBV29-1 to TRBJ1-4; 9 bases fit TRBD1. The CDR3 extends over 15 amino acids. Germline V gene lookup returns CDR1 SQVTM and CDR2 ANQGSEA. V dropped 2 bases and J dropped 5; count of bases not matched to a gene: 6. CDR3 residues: CSVERSGTGNEKLFF. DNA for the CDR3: TGCAGCGTTGAACGTAGCGGGACAGGGAATGAAAAACTGTTTTTT. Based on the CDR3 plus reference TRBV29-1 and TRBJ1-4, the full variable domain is SAVISQKPSRDICQRGTSLTIQCQVDSQVTMMFWYRQQPGQSLTLIATANQGSEATYESGFVIDKFPISRPNLTFSTLTVSNMSPEDSSIYLCSVERSGTGNEKLFFGSGTQLSVL.

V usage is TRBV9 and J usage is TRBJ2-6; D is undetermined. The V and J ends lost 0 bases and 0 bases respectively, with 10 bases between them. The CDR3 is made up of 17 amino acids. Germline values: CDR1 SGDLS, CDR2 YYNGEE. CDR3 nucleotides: TGTGCCAGCAGCGTAGTCCCCAGTGTCTCTGGGGCCAACGTCCTGACTTTC. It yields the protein CASSVVPSVSGANVLTF.

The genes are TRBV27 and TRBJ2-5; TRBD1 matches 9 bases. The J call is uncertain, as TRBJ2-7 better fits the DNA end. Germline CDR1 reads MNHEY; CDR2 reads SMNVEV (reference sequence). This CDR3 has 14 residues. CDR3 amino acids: CASSWGQGLYEQYF. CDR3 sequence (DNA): TGTGCCAGCAGTTGGGGACAGGGACTCTACGAGCAGTACTTC.

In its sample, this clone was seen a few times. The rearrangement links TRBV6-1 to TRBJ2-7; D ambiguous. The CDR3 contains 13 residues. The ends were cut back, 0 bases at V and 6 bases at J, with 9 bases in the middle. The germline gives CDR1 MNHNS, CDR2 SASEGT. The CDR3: CASSEAHYLEQYF. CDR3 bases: TGTGCCAGCAGTGAAGCGCACTACCTCGAGCAGTACTTC.

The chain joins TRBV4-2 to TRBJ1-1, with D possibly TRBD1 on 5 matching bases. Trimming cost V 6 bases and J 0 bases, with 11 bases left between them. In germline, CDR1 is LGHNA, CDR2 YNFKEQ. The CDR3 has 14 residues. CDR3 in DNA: TGTGCCAGCAGGGCAGGGAAGGTGAACACTGAAGCTTTCTTT. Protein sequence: CASRAGKVNTEAFF.

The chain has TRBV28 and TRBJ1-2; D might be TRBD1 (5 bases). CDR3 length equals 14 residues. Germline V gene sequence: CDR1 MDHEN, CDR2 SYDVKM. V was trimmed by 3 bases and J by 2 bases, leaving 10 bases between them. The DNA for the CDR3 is TGTGCCAGCAGTTTTGGGGGGAACAACTATGGCTACACCTTC. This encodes CASSFGGNNYGYTF.

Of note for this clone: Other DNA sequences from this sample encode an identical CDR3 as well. CDR3 DNA sequence: TGTGCCAGCAGTTCGGGAGGGAGCTCCTACGAGCAGTACTTC. Amino acid sequence: CASSSGGSSYEQYF. The chain employs TRBV28 and TRBJ2-7; the match to TRBD2 covers 8 bases. There are 14 residues in the CDR3. V lost 4 bases to trimming and J lost 0 bases; unmatched junction nucleotides: 2. Per germline, CDR1 MDHEN and CDR2 SYDVKM.

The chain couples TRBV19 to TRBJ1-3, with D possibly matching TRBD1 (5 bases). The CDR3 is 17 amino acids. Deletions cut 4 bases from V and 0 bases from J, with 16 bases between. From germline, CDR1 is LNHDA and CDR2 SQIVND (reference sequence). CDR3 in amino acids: CASSTTGSSSSGNTIYF. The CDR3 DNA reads TGTGCCAGTAGTACCACAGGTTCCTCGAGCTCTGGAAACACCATATATTTT.

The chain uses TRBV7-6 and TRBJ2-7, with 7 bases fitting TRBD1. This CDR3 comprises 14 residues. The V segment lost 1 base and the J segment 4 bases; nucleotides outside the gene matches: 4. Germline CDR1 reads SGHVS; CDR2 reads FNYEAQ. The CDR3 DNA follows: TGTGCCAGCAGCTTAGATGCAGGGGGATACGAGCAGTACTTC. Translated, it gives CASSLDAGGYEQYF.